What follows are 13 T cell receptor beta chains derived from one specimen sequenced in a study of T-cell memory formation after mild COVID-19. TCRdb redid the calling of the 5' RACE reads with MiXCR, one entry per CDR3 protein. This table has about 540,000 distinct CDR3 sequences, about a fifth appearing once. The sequenced sample consisted of PBMCs or a T cell subset sorted from them (not recorded which). The origin of the receptors is an adult woman who had mild COVID-19 (a few samples of this study predate the infection). Cell type and time point are not known.

This clonotype was found a few times. The CDR3 loop reads CSVPREGSYEQYF. DNA for the CDR3: TGCAGCGTTCCCCGGGAGGGCTCCTACGAGCAGTACTTC. This chain joins TRBV29-1 and TRBJ2-7; 8 bases fit TRBD2. The germline V gene has CDR1 SQVTM and CDR2 ANQGSEA. V was pared by 5 bases and J by 0 bases, with 3 bases of the junction left unmatched. This CDR3 is built from 13 residues.

The V call is TRBV6-5, the J call TRBJ1-4; D gene uncertain. V lost 2 bases and J 0 bases, leaving 10 bases between the germline ends. CDR3 length: 16 residues. Germline V CDR1 and CDR2: MNHEY, SVGAGI. CDR3 DNA: TGTGCCAGCAGTTACATTATAGATGCAACTAATGAAAAACTGTTTTTT. Protein product: CASSYIIDATNEKLFF.

This clonotype was seen a handful of times. The genes are TRBV7-9 and TRBJ1-2, with D possibly being TRBD1 (6 bases). The V gene's germline CDR1 is SEHNR and CDR2 FQNEAQ (reference sequence). This CDR3 contains 15 residues. Trimming removed 5 bases from V and 4 bases from J, with 17 bases in between. CDR3: CASSGRDTPAYGYTF. As DNA, the CDR3 is TGTGCCAGCAGCGGACGGGACACCCCAGCCTATGGCTACACCTTC.

This clonotype was detected a few times. CDR3 region: CASSLLAGVDNEQFF. CDR3 in DNA: TGTGCCAGCAGTCTACTAGCGGGAGTTGACAATGAGCAGTTCTTC. This chain links TRBV12-3 or TRBV12-4 with TRBJ2-1; the match to TRBD2 covers 11 bases. The CDR3 length is 15 residues. The V and J ends lost 5 bases and 5 bases, in that order; junction bases with no gene match: 5.

V usage is TRBV5-1 and J usage is TRBJ2-7, with D perhaps matching TRBD2 (5 bases). CDR3 length equals 12 residues. Trimming cost V 4 bases and J 3 bases, with 8 bases left between them. Germline V CDR1 and CDR2: SGHRS, YFSETQ. The DNA for the CDR3 is TGCGCCAGCAGCGCAGGAGGCTACGAGCAGTACTTC. This translates into CASSAGGYEQYF.

This clonotype was observed a handful of times. The chain has TRBV20-1 and TRBJ2-7; D perhaps matches TRBD2 (5 bases). The CDR3 is 13 amino acids. From germline, CDR1 is DFQATT and CDR2 SNEGSKA (reference sequence). The V gene lost 3 bases and the J gene lost 6 bases, with 15 bases spanning the gap. CDR3 coding DNA: TGCAGTGCTAGGTATCTAGCCCCGGGCGAGCAGTACTTC. This sequence encodes CSARYLAPGEQYF.

The rearrangement uses TRBV7-6 and TRBJ2-1; possibly TRBD1 for D (6 bases). CDR3 length: 17 residues. V was pared by 0 bases and J by 2 bases, with 14 bases between. The germline V gene encodes CDR1 SGHVS and CDR2 FNYEAQ. The CDR3 DNA reads TGTGCCAGCAGCTTAGCAGCATCAGGGGCTACCTACAATGAGCAGTTCTTC. Its translation: CASSLAASGATYNEQFF.

A few counts support this clonotype. The rearrangement uses TRBV7-2 and TRBJ2-5, with a tentative D call TRBD2 (5 bases). V was trimmed by 5 bases and J by 2 bases, leaving 9 bases between them. The V gene's germline CDR1 is SGHTA and CDR2 FQGNSA. This CDR3 region has 13 residues. CDR3 amino acids: CASSGGWQETQYF. CDR3 sequence (DNA): TGTGCCAGCAGCGGAGGTTGGCAAGAGACCCAGTACTTC.

This clonotype was seen a handful of times. This rearrangement joins TRBV5-1 to TRBJ2-7; perhaps D is TRBD1 or TRBD2 (6 bases each). Germline loops: CDR1 SGHRS, CDR2 YFSETQ. Trimming pared 2 bases from V and 3 bases from J, leaving 15 bases between. CDR3 length: 15 amino acids. CDR3 protein: CASSLRGEPHYEQYF. CDR3 nucleotides: TGCGCCAGCAGCTTAAGGGGGGAGCCCCACTACGAGCAGTACTTC.

The chain couples TRBV9 to TRBJ2-5; tentatively, D is TRBD1 or TRBD2 (6 bases each). From germline, CDR1 is SGDLS and CDR2 YYNGEE. The CDR3 is 14 residues long. V lost 6 bases and J lost 2, with 14 bases in between. The CDR3 spells CASNSGAAQETQYF. CDR3 DNA: TGTGCCAGCAATTCGGGGGCCGCACAAGAGACCCAGTACTTC. Together with reference TRBV9 and TRBJ2-5, the CDR3 gives the full variable domain: DSGVTQTPKHLITATGQRVTLRCSPRSGDLSVYWYQQSLDQGLQFLIQYYNGEERAKGNILERFSAQQFPDLHSELNLSSLELGDSALYFCASNSGAAQETQYFGPGTRLLVL.

The chain combines TRBV27 with TRBJ2-7; possibly TRBD1 for D (5 bases). The CDR3 extends over 15 amino acids. Germline assignment: CDR1 MNHEY and CDR2 SMNVEV (reference sequence). V was trimmed by 6 bases and J by 0 bases, leaving 15 bases between them. The CDR3 DNA sequence: TGTGCCAGCAGAGGGGCAGGGTCAAGCTCCTACGAGCAGTACTTC. Translated, it gives CASRGAGSSSYEQYF.

This clonotype appeared a few times. This sequence joins TRBV3-1 and TRBJ1-1, with no clear D. There are 13 residues in the CDR3. Trimming removed 6 bases at V and 2 bases at J, with 10 bases between. CDR1 and CDR2 (germline): LGHDT, YNNKEL (reference sequence). CDR3 loop: CASRMDGNTEAFF. The DNA for the CDR3 is TGTGCCAGCAGGATGGACGGAAACACTGAAGCTTTCTTT.

This clonotype has a count of ten or more. This chain uses TRBV9 with TRBJ2-1; 16 bases align to TRBD2. V trimming: 4 bases; J trimming: 12 bases; junction bases outside the gene matches: 7. The CDR3 has 15 amino acids. Germline V gene sequence: CDR1 SGDLS, CDR2 YYNGEE. For the CDR3, the DNA is TGTGCCAGCAGCCCAATCGGGACTAGCGGGGGGGTGCAGTTCTTC. Translating it yields CASSPIGTSGGVQFF.